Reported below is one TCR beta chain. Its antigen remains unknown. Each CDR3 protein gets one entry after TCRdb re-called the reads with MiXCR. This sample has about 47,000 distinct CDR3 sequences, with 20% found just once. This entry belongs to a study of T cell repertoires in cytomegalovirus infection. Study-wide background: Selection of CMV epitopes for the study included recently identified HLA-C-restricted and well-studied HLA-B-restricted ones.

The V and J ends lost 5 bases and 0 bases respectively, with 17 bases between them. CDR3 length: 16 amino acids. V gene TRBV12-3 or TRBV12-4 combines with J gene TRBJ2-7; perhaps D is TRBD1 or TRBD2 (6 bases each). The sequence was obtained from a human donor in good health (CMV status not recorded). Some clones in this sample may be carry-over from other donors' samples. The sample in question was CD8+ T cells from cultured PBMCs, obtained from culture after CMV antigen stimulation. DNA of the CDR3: TGTGCCAGCAGTGGGAGGACAGCCTTTAGCTCCTACGAGCAGTACTTC. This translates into CASSGRTAFSSYEQYF.